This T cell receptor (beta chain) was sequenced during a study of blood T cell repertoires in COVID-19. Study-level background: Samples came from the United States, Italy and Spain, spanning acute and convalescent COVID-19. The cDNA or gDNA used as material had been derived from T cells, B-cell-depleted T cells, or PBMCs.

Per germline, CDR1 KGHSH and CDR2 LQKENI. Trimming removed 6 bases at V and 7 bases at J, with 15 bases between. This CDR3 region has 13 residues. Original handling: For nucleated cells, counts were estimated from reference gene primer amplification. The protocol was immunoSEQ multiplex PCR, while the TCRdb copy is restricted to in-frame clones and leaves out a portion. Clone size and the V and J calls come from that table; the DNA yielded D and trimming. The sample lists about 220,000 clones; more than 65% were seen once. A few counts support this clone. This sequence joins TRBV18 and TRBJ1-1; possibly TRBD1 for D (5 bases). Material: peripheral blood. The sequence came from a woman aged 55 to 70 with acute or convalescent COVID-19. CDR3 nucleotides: TGTGCCAGCTCCCCGGCCCCCAGGGTTGAAGCTTTCTTT. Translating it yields CASSPAPRVEAFF. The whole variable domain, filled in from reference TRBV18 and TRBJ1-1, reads NAGVMQNPRHLVRRRGQEARLRCSPMKGHSHVYWYRQLPEEGLKFMVYLQKENIIDESGMPKERFSAEFPKEGPSILRIQQVVRGDSAAYFCASSPAPRVEAFFGQGTRLTVV.